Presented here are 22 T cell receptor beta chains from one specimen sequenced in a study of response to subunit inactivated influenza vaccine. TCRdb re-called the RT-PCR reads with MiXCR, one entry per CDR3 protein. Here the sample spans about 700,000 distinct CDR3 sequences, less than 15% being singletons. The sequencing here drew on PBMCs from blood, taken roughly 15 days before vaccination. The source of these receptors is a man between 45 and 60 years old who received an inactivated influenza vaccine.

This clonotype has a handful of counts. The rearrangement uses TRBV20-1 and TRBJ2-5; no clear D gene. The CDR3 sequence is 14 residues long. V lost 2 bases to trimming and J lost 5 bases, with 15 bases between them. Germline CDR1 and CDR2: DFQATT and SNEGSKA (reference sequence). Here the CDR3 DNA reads TGCAGTGCTAGAATCAGTCTCCTGGGCGAGACCCAGTACTTC. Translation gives CSARISLLGETQYF.

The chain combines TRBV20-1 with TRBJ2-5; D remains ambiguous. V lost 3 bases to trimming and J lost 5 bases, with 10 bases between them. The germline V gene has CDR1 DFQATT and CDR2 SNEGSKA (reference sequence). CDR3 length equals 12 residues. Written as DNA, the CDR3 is TGCAGTGCTAGGCCGGGCGAGGAGACCCAGTACTTC. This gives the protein CSARPGEETQYF.

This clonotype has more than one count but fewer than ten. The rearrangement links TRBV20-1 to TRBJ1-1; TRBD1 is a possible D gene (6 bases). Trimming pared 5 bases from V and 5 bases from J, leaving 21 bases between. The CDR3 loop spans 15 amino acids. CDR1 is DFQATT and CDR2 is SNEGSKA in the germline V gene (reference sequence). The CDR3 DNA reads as TGCAGTGCTCCCCGCGGGGGGGCGATTGATACTGAAGCTTTCTTT. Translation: CSAPRGGAIDTEAFF.

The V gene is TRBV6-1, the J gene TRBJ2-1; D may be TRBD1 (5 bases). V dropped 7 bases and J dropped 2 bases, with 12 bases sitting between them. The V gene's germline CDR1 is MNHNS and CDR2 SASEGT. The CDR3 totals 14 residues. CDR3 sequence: CASKNRGPYNEQFF. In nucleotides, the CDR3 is TGTGCCAGCAAAAATAGGGGTCCCTACAATGAGCAGTTCTTC.

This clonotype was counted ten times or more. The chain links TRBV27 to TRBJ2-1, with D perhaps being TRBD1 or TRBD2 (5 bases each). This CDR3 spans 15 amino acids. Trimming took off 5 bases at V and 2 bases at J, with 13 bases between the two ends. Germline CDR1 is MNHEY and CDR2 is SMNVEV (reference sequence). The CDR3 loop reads CASSPGTGAYNEQFF. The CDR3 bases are TGTGCCAGCAGTCCGGGGACGGGCGCCTACAATGAGCAGTTCTTC.

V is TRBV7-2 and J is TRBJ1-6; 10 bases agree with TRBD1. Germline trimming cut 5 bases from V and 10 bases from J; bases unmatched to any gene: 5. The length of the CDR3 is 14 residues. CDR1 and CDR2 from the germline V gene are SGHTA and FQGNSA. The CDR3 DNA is TGTGCCAGCAGCGAAGACAGGGGGCGATCACCCCTCCACTTT. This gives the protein CASSEDRGRSPLHF.

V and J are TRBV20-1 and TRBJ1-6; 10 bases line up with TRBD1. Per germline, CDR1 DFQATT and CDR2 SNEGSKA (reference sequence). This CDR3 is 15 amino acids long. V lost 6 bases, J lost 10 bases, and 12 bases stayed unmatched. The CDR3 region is CSARPRDRGRSPLHF. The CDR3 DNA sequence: TGCAGTGCCCGACCCCGGGACAGGGGTCGATCACCCCTCCACTTT.

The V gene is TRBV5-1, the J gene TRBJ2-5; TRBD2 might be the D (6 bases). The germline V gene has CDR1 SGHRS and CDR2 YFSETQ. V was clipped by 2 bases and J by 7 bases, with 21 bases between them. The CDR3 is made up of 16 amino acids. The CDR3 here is CASSFISGRTARTQYF. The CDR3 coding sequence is TGCGCCAGCAGCTTCATCAGCGGGCGGACTGCACGGACCCAGTACTTC.

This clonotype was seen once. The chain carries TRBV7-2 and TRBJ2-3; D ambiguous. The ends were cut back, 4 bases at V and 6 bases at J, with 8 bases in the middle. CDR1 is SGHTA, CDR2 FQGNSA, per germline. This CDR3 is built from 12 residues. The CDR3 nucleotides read TGTGCCAGCAGCTACATGATCGATACGCAGTATTTT. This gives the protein CASSYMIDTQYF.

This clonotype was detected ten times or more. The CDR3 loop is CSVGPRDNEQFF. The CDR3 DNA reads as TGCAGCGTTGGCCCCCGGGACAATGAGCAGTTCTTC. The chain uses TRBV29-1 and TRBJ2-1; D ambiguous. The CDR3 extends over 12 amino acids. Germline CDR1 and CDR2: SQVTM and ANQGSEA. V was shortened by 4 bases and J by 5 bases, with 9 bases between the two germline ends.

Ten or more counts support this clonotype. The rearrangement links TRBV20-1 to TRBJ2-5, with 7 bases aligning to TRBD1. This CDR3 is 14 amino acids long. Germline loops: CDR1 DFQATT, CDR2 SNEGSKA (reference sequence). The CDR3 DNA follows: TGCAGCACCGCCCGGGGACAGCTAATGGAGACCCAGTACTTC. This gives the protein CSTARGQLMETQYF.

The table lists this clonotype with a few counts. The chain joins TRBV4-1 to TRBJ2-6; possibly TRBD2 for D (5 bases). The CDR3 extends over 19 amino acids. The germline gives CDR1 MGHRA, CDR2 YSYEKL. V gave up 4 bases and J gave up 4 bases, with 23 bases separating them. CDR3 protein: CASSLRVGYSLRGANVLTF. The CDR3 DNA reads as TGCGCCAGCAGCCTGAGGGTCGGCTACTCTCTTAGGGGGGCCAACGTCCTGACTTTC.

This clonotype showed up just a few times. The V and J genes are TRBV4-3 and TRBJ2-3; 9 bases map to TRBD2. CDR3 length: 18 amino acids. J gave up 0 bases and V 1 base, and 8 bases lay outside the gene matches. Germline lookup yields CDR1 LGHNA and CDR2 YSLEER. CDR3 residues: CASSQVVLAGTSTDTQYF. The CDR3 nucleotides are TGCGCCAGCAGCCAAGTCGTTCTAGCGGGGACTAGCACAGATACGCAGTATTTT.

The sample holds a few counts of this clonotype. CDR3 residues: CASSFSGVVSTHEQFF. CDR3 DNA: TGTGCCAGCAGCTTCTCGGGGGTCGTATCTACTCATGAGCAGTTCTTC. This rearrangement joins TRBV5-5 to TRBJ2-1, with D perhaps matching TRBD2 (6 bases). The V end lost 2 bases, the J end lost 8 bases, and 20 bases lay between the germline ends. The CDR3 contains 16 residues. CDR1 SGHKS and CDR2 YYEKEE come from the germline V gene (reference sequence). Complete variable domain (other parts from reference TRBV5-5 and TRBJ2-1): DAGVTQSPTHLIKTRGQQVTLRCSPISGHKSVSWYQQVLGQGPQFIFQYYEKEERGRGNFPDRFSARQFPNYSSELNVNALLLGDSALYLCASSFSGVVSTHEQFFGPGTRLTVL.

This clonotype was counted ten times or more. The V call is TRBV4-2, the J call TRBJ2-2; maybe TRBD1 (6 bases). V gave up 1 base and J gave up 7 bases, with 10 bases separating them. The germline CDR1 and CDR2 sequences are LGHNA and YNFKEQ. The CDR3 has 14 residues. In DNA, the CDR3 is TGTGCCAGCAGCCAAGTATCAGGGGACGGGGAGCTGTTTTTT. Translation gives CASSQVSGDGELFF.

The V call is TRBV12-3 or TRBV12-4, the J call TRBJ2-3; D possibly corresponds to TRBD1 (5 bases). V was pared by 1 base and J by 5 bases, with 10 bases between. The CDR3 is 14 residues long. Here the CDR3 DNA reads TGTGCCAGCAGTTTAGAGGCAGGGCAAGATACGCAGTATTTT. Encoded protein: CASSLEAGQDTQYF.

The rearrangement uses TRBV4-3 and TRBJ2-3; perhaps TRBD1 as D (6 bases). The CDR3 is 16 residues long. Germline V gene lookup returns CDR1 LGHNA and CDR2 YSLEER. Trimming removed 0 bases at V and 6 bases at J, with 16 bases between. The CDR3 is CASSQDRDISGDTQYF. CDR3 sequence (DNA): TGCGCCAGCAGCCAAGATCGGGACATCTCCGGGGATACGCAGTATTTT.

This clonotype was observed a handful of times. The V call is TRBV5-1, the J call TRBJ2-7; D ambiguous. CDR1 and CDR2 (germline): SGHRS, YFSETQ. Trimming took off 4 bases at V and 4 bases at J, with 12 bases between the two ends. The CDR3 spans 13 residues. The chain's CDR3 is CASSPDGRYEQYF. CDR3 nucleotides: TGCGCCAGCAGCCCGGATGGGCGTTACGAGCAGTACTTC.

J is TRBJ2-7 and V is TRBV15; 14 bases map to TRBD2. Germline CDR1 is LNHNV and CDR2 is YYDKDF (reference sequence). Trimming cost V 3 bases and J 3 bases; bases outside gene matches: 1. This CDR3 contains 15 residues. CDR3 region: CATSRGLAGDYEQYF. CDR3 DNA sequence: TGTGCCACCAGCAGGGGACTAGCGGGAGACTACGAGCAGTACTTC.

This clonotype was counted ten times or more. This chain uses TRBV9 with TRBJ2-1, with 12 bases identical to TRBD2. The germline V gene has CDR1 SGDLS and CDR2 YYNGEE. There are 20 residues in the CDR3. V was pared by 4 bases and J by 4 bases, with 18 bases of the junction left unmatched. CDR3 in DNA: TGTGCCAGCAGCATAGGACCGGGACTAGCGGGTAGGGAGGGGTACAATGAGCAGTTCTTC. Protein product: CASSIGPGLAGREGYNEQFF. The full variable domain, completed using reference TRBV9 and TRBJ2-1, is DSGVTQTPKHLITATGQRVTLRCSPRSGDLSVYWYQQSLDQGLQFLIQYYNGEERAKGNILERFSAQQFPDLHSELNLSSLELGDSALYFCASSIGPGLAGREGYNEQFFGPGTRLTVL.

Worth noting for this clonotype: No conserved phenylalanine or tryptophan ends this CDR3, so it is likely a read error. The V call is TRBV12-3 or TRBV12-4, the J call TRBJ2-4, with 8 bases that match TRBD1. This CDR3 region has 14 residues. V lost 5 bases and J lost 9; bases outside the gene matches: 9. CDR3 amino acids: CASSLGQATTIQYI. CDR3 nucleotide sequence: TGTGCCAGCAGTCTGGGACAGGCTACAACCATTCAGTACATC.

CDR3 in DNA: TGTGCCAGCAGTCTCGACGGGAACCCCTTGCGAGAGACCCAGTACTTC. As protein: CASSLDGNPLRETQYF. The chain is built from TRBV6-2 or TRBV6-3 and TRBJ2-5; D is perhaps TRBD2 (5 bases). CDR1 MNHEY and CDR2 SVGEGT come from the germline V gene. The CDR3 is 16 amino acids. Trimming left V 5 bases short and J 4 bases short, with 20 bases between.